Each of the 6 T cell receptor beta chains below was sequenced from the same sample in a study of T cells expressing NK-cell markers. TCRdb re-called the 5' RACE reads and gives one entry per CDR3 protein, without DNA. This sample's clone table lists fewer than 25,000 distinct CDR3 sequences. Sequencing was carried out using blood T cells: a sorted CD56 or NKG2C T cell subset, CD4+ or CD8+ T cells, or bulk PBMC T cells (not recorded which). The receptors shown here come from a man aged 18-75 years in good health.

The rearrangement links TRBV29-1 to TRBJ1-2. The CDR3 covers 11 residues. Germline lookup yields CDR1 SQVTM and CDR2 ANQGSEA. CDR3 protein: CSVASGGLYTF.

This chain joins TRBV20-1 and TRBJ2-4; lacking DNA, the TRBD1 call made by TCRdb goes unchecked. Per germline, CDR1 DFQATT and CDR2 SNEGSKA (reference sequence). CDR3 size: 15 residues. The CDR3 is CSAPGSRDYQNIQYF.

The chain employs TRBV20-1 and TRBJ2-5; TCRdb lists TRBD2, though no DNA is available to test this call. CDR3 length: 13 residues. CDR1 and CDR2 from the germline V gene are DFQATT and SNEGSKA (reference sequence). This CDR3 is CSAGTSAEETQYF.

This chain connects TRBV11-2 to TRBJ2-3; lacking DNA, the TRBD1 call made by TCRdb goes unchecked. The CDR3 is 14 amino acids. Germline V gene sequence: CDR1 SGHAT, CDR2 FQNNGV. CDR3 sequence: CASSSGGSLDTQYF.

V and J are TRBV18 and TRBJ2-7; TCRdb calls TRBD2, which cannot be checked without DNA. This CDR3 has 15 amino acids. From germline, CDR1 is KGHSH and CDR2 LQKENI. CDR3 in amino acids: CASSRRSGTQNEQYF.

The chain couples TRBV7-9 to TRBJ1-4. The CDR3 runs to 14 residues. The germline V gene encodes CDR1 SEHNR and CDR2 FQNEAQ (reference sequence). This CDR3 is CASSFVGPNEKLFF.